This TCR beta chain emerged from a study of blood T cell repertoires in COVID-19. Study background: Samples representing acute and convalescent COVID-19 were sourced from the United States, Italy and Spain. T cells, B-cell-depleted T cells, or PBMCs provided the cDNA or gDNA that served as material.

The CDR3 runs 14 residues. V lost 4 bases to trimming and J lost 7 bases, with 17 bases between them. The germline gives CDR1 KGHSH, CDR2 LQKENI. Per the original methods: Amplification with reference gene primers provided the estimates of nucleated cell counts. Method: immunoSEQ multiplex PCR; TCRdb's copy keeps in-frame clones and lacks some. From that table come the V and J calls and clone size; the DNA was used to work out D and trimming. The sample shows just over 80,000 clones, 65% to 90% of them seen only once. This chain uses TRBV18 with TRBJ2-7; D might be TRBD1 (5 bases). The specimen was peripheral blood. This clonotype was obtained from a man at least 80 years old with acute or convalescent COVID-19. The CDR3 region is CASSLAQGLREQYF. CDR3 sequence (DNA): TGTGCCAGCTCACTCGCGCAGGGCCTAAGGGAGCAGTACTTC.